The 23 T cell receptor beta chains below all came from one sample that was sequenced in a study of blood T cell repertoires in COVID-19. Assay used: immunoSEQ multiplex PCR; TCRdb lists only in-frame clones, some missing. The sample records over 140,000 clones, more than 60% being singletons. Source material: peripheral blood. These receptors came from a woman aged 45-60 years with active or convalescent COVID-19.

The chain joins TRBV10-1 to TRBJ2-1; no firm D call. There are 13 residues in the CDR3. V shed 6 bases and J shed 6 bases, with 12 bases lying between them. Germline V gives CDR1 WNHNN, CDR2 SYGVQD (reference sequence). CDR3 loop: CASRTPRVNEQFF. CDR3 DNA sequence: TGCGCCAGCAGGACCCCACGGGTCAATGAGCAGTTCTTC.

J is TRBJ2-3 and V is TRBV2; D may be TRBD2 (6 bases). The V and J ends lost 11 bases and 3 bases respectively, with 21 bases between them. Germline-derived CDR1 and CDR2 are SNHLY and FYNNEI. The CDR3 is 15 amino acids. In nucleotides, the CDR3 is TGTGCCGGAAGGGCTGGCTCGAGCGGGACAGATACGCAGTATTTT. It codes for CAGRAGSSGTDTQYF.

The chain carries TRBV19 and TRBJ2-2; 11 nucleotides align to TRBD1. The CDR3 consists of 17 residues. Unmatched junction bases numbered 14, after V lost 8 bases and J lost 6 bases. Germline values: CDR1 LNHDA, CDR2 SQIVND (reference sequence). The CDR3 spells CASEVWDRGSPAGELFF. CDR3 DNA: TGTGCCAGTGAGGTGTGGGACAGGGGGTCTCCGGCCGGGGAGCTGTTTTTT.

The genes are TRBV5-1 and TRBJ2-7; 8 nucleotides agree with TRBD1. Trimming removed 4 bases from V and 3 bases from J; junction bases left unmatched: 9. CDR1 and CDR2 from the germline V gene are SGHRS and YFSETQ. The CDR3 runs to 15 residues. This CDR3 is CASSPGQGVGYEQYF. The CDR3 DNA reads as TGCGCCAGCAGCCCTGGACAGGGAGTAGGCTACGAGCAGTACTTC. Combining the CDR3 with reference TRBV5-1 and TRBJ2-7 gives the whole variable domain KAGVTQTPRYLIKTRGQQVTLSCSPISGHRSVSWYQQTPGQGLQFLFEYFSETQRNKGNFPGRFSGRQFSNSRSEMNVSTLELGDSALYLCASSPGQGVGYEQYFGPGTRLTVT.

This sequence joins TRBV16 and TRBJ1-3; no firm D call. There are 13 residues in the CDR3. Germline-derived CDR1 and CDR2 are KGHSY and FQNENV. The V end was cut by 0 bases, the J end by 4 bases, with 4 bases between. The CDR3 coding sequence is TGTGCCAGCAGCCAATCACGGGGAAACACCATATATTTT. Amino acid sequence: CASSQSRGNTIYF.

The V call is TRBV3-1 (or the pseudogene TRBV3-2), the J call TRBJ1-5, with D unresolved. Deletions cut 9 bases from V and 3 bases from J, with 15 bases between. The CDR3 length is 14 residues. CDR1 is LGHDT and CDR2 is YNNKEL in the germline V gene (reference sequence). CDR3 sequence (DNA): TGTGCCAGTAGCAAGCCCGTTTCCAATCAGCCCCAGCATTTT. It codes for CASSKPVSNQPQHF.

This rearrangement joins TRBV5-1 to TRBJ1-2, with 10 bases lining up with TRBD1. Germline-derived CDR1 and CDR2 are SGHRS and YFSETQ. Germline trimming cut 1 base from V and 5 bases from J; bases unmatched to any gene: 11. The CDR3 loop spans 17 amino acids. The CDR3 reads CASSLPGTGAGRYGYTF. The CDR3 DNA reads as TGCGCCAGCAGCTTGCCCGGGACAGGGGCCGGCCGTTATGGCTACACCTTC.

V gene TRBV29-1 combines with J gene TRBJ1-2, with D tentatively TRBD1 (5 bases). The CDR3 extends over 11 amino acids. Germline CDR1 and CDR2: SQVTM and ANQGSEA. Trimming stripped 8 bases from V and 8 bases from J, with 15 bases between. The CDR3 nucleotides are TGCAGCCTTAGGGGAACGGAAGGCTACACCTTC. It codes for CSLRGTEGYTF.

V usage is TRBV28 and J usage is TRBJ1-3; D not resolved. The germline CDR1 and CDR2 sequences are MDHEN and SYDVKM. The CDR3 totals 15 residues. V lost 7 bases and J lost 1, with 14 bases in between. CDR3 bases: TGTGCCAGCATGGAGGGCTTTCTATCTGGAAACACCATATATTTT. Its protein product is CASMEGFLSGNTIYF.

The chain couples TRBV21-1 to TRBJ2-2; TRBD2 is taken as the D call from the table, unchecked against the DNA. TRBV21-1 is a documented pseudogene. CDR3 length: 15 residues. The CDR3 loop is CAWWGGRASDGELFF. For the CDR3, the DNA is TGTGCCTGGTGGGGCGGGAGGGCCTCGGACGGGGAGCTGTTTTTT.

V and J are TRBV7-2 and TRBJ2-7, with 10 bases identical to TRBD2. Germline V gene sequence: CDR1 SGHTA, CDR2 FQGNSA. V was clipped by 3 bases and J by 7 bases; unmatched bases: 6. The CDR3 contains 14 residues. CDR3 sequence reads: CASSLLSGGDEQYF. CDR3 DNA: TGTGCCAGCAGCTTGCTCAGCGGGGGGGATGAGCAGTACTTC.

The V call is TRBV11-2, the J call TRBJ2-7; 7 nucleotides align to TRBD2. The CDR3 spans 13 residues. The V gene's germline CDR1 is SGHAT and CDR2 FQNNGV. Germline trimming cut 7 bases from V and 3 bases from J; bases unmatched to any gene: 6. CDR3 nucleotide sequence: TGTGCCAGCACCCGGGACTACCGCTACGAGCAGTACTTC. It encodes CASTRDYRYEQYF.

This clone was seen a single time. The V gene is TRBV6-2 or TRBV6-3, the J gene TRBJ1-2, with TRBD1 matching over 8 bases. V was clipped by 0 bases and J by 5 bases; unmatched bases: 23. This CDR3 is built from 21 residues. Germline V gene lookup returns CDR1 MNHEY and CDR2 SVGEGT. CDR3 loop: CASSYSLEIDRGRSDYYGYTF. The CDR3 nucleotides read TGTGCCAGCAGTTACTCTCTGGAAATAGACAGGGGTCGATCGGATTATTATGGCTACACCTTC.

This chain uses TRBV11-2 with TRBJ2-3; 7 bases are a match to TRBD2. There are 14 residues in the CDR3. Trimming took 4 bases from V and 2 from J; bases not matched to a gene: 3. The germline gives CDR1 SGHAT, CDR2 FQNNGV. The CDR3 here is CASSWTSDTDTQYF. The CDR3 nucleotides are TGTGCCAGCAGCTGGACTAGTGACACAGATACGCAGTATTTT.

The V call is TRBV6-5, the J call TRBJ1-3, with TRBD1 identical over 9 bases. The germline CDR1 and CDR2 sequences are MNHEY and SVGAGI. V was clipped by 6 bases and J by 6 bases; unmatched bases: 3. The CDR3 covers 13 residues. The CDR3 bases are TGTGCCAGCAGGACAGGGGGGGAAAACACCATATATTTT. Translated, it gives CASRTGGENTIYF.

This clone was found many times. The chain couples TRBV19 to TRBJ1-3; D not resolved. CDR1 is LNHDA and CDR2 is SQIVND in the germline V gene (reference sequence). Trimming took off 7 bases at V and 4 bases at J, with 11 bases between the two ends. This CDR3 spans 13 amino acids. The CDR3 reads CASTSSGGNTIYF. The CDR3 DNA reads TGTGCCAGTACCTCATCGGGGGGAAACACCATATATTTT.

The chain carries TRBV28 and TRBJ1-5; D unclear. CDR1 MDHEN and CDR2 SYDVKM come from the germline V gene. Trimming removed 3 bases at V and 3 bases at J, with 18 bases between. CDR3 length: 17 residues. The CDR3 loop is CASSFLTGKALNQPQHF. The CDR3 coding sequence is TGTGCCAGCAGTTTCCTCACGGGAAAGGCCCTCAATCAGCCCCAGCATTTT.

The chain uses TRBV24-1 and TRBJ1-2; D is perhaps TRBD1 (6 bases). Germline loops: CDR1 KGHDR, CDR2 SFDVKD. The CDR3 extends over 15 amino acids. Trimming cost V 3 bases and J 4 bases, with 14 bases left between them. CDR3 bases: TGTGCCACCAGTGATCCATTCCAGGGGTTCTATGGCTACACCTTC. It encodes CATSDPFQGFYGYTF.

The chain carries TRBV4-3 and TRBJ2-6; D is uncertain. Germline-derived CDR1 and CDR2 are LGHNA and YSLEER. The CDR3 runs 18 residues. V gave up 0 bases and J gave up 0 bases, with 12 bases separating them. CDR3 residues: CASSQEFPQSSGANVLTF. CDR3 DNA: TGCGCCAGCAGCCAAGAATTCCCACAGTCCTCTGGGGCCAACGTCCTGACTTTC.

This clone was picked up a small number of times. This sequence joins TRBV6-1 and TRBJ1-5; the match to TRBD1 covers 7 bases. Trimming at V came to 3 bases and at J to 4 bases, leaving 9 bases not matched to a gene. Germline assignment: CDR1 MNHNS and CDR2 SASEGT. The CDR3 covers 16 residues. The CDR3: CASSDLGQADNQPQHF. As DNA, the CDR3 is TGTGCCAGCAGTGACCTAGGACAGGCGGATAATCAGCCCCAGCATTTT.

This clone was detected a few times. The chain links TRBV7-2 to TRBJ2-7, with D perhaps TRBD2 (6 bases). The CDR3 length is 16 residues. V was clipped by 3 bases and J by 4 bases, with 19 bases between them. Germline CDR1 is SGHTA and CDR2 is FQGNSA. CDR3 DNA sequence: TGTGCCAGCAGCTTGGGGCGGCGGGGAAGGGGATACGAGCAGTACTTC. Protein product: CASSLGRRGRGYEQYF. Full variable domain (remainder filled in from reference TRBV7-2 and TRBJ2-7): GAGVSQSPSNKVTEKGKDVELRCDPISGHTALYWYRQSLGQGLEFLIYFQGNSAPDKSGLPSDRFSAERTGGSVSTLTIQRTQQEDSAVYLCASSLGRRGRGYEQYFGPGTRLTVT.

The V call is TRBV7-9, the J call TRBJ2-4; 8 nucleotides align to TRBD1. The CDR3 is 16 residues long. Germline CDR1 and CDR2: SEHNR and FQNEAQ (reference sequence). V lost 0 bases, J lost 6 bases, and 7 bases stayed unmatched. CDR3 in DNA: TGTGCCAGCAGCTTAGCGTTCCAGGGGGCGAGAAACATTCAGTACTTC. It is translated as CASSLAFQGARNIQYF.

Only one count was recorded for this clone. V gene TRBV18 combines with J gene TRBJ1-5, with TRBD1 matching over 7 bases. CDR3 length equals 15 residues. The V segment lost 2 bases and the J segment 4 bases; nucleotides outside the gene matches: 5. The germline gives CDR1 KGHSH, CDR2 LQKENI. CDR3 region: CASSPARQGNQPQHF. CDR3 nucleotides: TGTGCCAGCTCACCAGCCCGACAGGGAAATCAGCCCCAGCATTTT.